The 29 T cell receptor beta chains below come from one sample, sequenced in a study of T cell responses to AZD1222 COVID-19 vaccine. Using immunoSEQ multiplex PCR, the repertoire was profiled, and TCRdb retains in-frame clones only, with some absent. The sample has about 150,000 clones, 94% seen once. Material: peripheral blood, obtained on day 0 of AZD1222 vaccination. These receptors were collected from an adult in good health.

The V call is TRBV27, the J call TRBJ1-1; 8 bases agree with TRBD1. The germline V gene has CDR1 MNHEY and CDR2 SMNVEV (reference sequence). With 6 bases clipped from V and 3 bases from J, the junction kept 6 bases outside the gene matches. The CDR3 length is 14 residues. Here the CDR3 reads CASRLTGVDTEAFF. As DNA, the CDR3 is TGTGCCAGCAGGTTGACAGGGGTTGACACTGAAGCTTTCTTT.

This clone was counted between two and nine times. The chain links TRBV28 to TRBJ1-6; 8 nucleotides align to TRBD1. Germline CDR1 is MDHEN and CDR2 is SYDVKM. The CDR3 spans 15 residues. V gave up 5 bases and J gave up 9 bases; unmatched junction bases: 9. CDR3 protein: CASSPAGGWGSPLHF. The CDR3 DNA sequence: TGTGCCAGCAGTCCCGCAGGGGGCTGGGGTTCACCCCTCCACTTT.

The chain recombines TRBV7-3 with TRBJ2-1; D tentatively reads TRBD1 or TRBD2 (5 bases each). CDR1 is SGHTA, CDR2 FQGTGA, per germline. The CDR3 length is 15 residues. V was clipped by 5 bases and J by 5 bases, with 16 bases between them. CDR3 residues: CASSPHWGNHNEQFF. CDR3 coding DNA: TGTGCCAGCAGCCCCCATTGGGGGAACCACAATGAGCAGTTCTTC.

The chain has TRBV6-5 and TRBJ1-1, with D uncertain. The CDR3 runs 14 residues. V lost 0 bases and J lost 1, with 6 bases in between. CDR1 and CDR2 (germline): MNHEY, SVGAGI. The CDR3 reads CASSYSRRNTEAFF. In nucleotides, the CDR3 is TGTGCCAGCAGTTACTCGCGCAGGAACACTGAAGCTTTCTTT.

This chain uses TRBV7-2 with TRBJ1-6, with unresolved D. The germline V and J ends were trimmed by 1 base and 4 bases, with 5 bases remaining between them. The CDR3 length is 14 residues. In germline, CDR1 is SGHTA, CDR2 FQGNSA. The chain's CDR3 is CASSLGFYNSPLHF. For the CDR3, the DNA is TGTGCCAGCAGCTTAGGTTTTTATAATTCACCCCTCCACTTT.

This clone was seen more than once but under ten times. The J gene is TRBJ1-1, the V gene TRBV19; D possibly corresponds to TRBD1 (5 bases). Trimming stripped 5 bases from V and 6 bases from J, with 13 bases between. CDR1 LNHDA and CDR2 SQIVND come from the germline V gene (reference sequence). This CDR3 is 13 amino acids long. In nucleotides, the CDR3 is TGTGCCAGTAGTCGAGGGAGGGGCTCTGAAGCTTTCTTT. It codes for CASSRGRGSEAFF.

The V and J genes are TRBV5-8 and TRBJ1-3, with 8 bases that match TRBD1. This CDR3 spans 14 amino acids. The V gene end was trimmed by 5 bases and the J gene end by 4 bases; junction bases not matched to a gene: 5. CDR1 is SGHTS and CDR2 is YDEGEE in the germline V gene. CDR3 in DNA: TGTGCCAGCAGGGACAGGGCCTCGGGAAACACCATATATTTT. It encodes CASRDRASGNTIYF.

For the CDR3, the DNA is TGTGCCAGCACCAGGACAGGGTACTATTCTGGCTACACCTTC. Its protein product is CASTRTGYYSGYTF. The genes are TRBV5-8 and TRBJ1-2; 8 nucleotides align to TRBD1. Germline CDR1 SGHTS, CDR2 YDEGEE. The CDR3 is 14 residues long. V shed 6 bases, J shed 7 bases, and the junction held 11 bases outside the gene matches.

This chain connects TRBV11-3 to TRBJ1-2, with 8 nucleotides matching TRBD1. The CDR3 has 13 amino acids. The V and J ends lost 5 bases and 4 bases, in that order; junction bases with no gene match: 3. Germline values: CDR1 SGHNT, CDR2 YENEEA. In DNA, the CDR3 is TGTGCCAGCAGCAGAACAGGGGGCTATGGCTACACCTTC. Its translation is CASSRTGGYGYTF.

This clone occurred once. The J gene is TRBJ2-5, the V gene TRBV5-6; D is unclear. The CDR3 loop spans 11 amino acids. The V end was cut by 4 bases, the J end by 5 bases, with 6 bases between. Germline V gene lookup returns CDR1 SGHDT and CDR2 YYEEEE. The CDR3 reads CASSLQETQYF. CDR3 in DNA: TGTGCCAGCAGCCTGCAGGAGACCCAGTACTTC.

This sequence joins TRBV9 and TRBJ2-1; tentative D call: TRBD2 (5 bases). Trimming left V 1 base short and J 12 bases short, with 20 bases between. There are 15 residues in the CDR3. Looked up from germline, CDR1 is SGDLS and CDR2 is YYNGEE. Here the CDR3 reads CASSVSLAGESGQFF. CDR3 DNA: TGTGCCAGCAGCGTAAGCCTAGCTGGAGAGAGTGGGCAGTTCTTC.

The count of this clone is one. The V and J genes are TRBV10-3 and TRBJ1-1, with 7 positions matching TRBD1. Per germline, CDR1 ENHRY and CDR2 SYGVKD. The CDR3 runs to 13 residues. V gave up 9 bases and J gave up 2 bases; unmatched junction bases: 6. This CDR3 is CAISQGFNTEAFF. As DNA, the CDR3 is TGTGCCATTTCACAGGGGTTTAACACTGAAGCTTTCTTT.

The chain is built from TRBV5-1 and TRBJ1-2; 9 nucleotides line up with TRBD1. V was pared by 2 bases and J by 8 bases, with 10 bases of the junction left unmatched. The CDR3 loop spans 15 amino acids. In germline, CDR1 is SGHRS, CDR2 YFSETQ. CDR3 coding DNA: TGCGCCAGCAGCTTTCTCCCCGGGACAGGGAACGGCTACACCTTC. Encoded protein: CASSFLPGTGNGYTF.

The chain employs TRBV29-1 and TRBJ2-2, with D hard to call. This CDR3 is 13 amino acids long. The V end lost 4 bases, the J end lost 2 bases, and 8 bases lay between the germline ends. The germline V gene encodes CDR1 SQVTM and CDR2 ANQGSEA. CDR3 loop: CSVGDLNTGELFF. In nucleotides, the CDR3 is TGCAGCGTTGGTGACCTTAACACCGGGGAGCTGTTTTTT.

The gene calls are TRBV7-8 and TRBJ1-1, with D unresolved. V lost 2 bases and J lost 4, with 11 bases in between. Germline CDR1 SGHVS, CDR2 FQNEAQ. CDR3 length equals 14 residues. For the CDR3, the DNA is TGTGCCAGCAGCTTATATGGAGAGGGCACTGAAGCTTTCTTT. Its translation is CASSLYGEGTEAFF.

The rearrangement uses TRBV4-2 and TRBJ2-1; 7 bases fit TRBD2. In germline, CDR1 is LGHNA, CDR2 YNFKEQ. The CDR3 sequence is 17 residues long. After removal of 4 bases from V and 6 bases from J, the junction contained 15 bases not matched to a gene. The CDR3 sequence is CASSPRRGEAVGNEQFF. The CDR3 DNA sequence: TGTGCCAGCAGCCCGCGTCGGGGGGAGGCGGTAGGCAATGAGCAGTTCTTC.

The chain links TRBV7-6 to TRBJ1-4; 8 bases align to TRBD1. Per the germline V gene, CDR1 is SGHVS and CDR2 is FNYEAQ. J was trimmed by 7 bases and V by 5 bases; bases with no gene match: 9. This CDR3 spans 15 amino acids. The CDR3 loop is CASSLTGGEGEKLFF. The CDR3 DNA is TGTGCCAGCAGCCTCACAGGGGGAGAGGGTGAAAAACTGTTTTTT.

This chain links TRBV18 with TRBJ1-2; the match to TRBD1 covers 7 bases. The V gene end was trimmed by 3 bases and the J gene end by 3 bases; junction bases not matched to a gene: 7. The CDR3 length is 15 residues. From germline, CDR1 is KGHSH and CDR2 LQKENI. The CDR3 nucleotides are TGTGCCAGCTCACCTTTAGAGGGGGCTGACTATGGCTACACCTTC. It is translated as CASSPLEGADYGYTF.

The chain is built from TRBV13 and TRBJ1-2, with TRBD1 matching 7 bases. Germline CDR1 is PRHDT and CDR2 is FYEKMQ (reference sequence). The CDR3 is 13 residues long. The trim removed 3 bases at V and 7 bases at J, leaving 5 bases unmatched. The CDR3 DNA reads TGTGCCAGCAGCTTGACAGGGCGGGGTGGCTACACCTTC. Its translation: CASSLTGRGGYTF.

V usage is TRBV11-3 and J usage is TRBJ2-1; no clear D gene. Trimming took off 2 bases at V and 7 bases at J, with 6 bases between the two ends. Germline loops: CDR1 SGHNT, CDR2 YENEEA. The CDR3 is made up of 12 amino acids. The CDR3 loop is CASSLTSNEQFF. CDR3 DNA: TGTGCCAGCAGCTTAACGTCAAATGAGCAGTTCTTC.

The J gene is TRBJ2-5, the V gene TRBV24-1; D not resolved. V was cut by 4 bases and J by 0 bases, with 5 bases left in between. The CDR3 runs 13 residues. Germline CDR1 is KGHDR and CDR2 is SFDVKD. CDR3 sequence reads: CATSDPYQETQYF. In DNA form, the CDR3 reads TGTGCCACCAGTGACCCGTACCAAGAGACCCAGTACTTC.

The chain has TRBV19 and TRBJ1-2; no firm D call. Trimming cost V 5 bases and J 4 bases, with 11 bases left between them. The CDR3 runs 13 residues. Germline CDR1 and CDR2: LNHDA and SQIVND (reference sequence). CDR3 DNA: TGTGCCAGTAGTCCCAGCGGGATCTATGGCTACACCTTC. It is translated as CASSPSGIYGYTF.

This sequence joins TRBV30 and TRBJ2-5; 8 bases align to TRBD1. Germline CDR1 is GTSNPN and CDR2 is SVGIG (reference sequence). Losses at the gene ends were 0 bases for V and 2 bases for J; bases not matched to a gene: 2. This CDR3 has 14 residues. The CDR3 DNA follows: TGTGCCTGGAGTGTAGACAGGGGTCAAGAGACCCAGTACTTC. The encoded protein is CAWSVDRGQETQYF.

Here the CDR3 reads CASSQRGGTDTQYF. The CDR3 DNA reads TGTGCCAGCAGTCAAAGGGGGGGGACAGATACGCAGTATTTT. The rearrangement links TRBV13 to TRBJ2-3; a possible D gene is TRBD2 (7 bases). V shed 6 bases and J shed 3 bases, with 13 bases lying between them. Germline-derived CDR1 and CDR2 are PRHDT and FYEKMQ (reference sequence). This CDR3 contains 14 residues. Together with reference TRBV13 and TRBJ2-3, the CDR3 gives the full variable domain: AAGVIQSPRHLIKEKRETATLKCYPIPRHDTVYWYQQGPGQDPQFLISFYEKMQSDKGSIPDRFSAQQFSDYHSELNMSSLELGDSALYFCASSQRGGTDTQYFGPGTRLTVL.

The chain has TRBV7-8 and TRBJ1-1, with D unresolved. V was cut by 1 base and J by 1 base, with 4 bases left in between. The CDR3 extends over 13 amino acids. Germline V lookup: CDR1 SGHVS, CDR2 FQNEAQ. CDR3 bases: TGTGCCAGCAGCTTAGTCACGAACACTGAAGCTTTCTTT. Encoded protein: CASSLVTNTEAFF.

J is TRBJ1-2 and V is TRBV28, with 12 nucleotides matching TRBD1. Unmatched junction bases numbered 3, after V lost 2 bases and J lost 5 bases. The germline V gene encodes CDR1 MDHEN and CDR2 SYDVKM. CDR3 length: 15 amino acids. CDR3: CASSLRDRGPYGYTF. For the CDR3, the DNA is TGTGCCAGCAGTTTAAGGGACAGGGGGCCGTATGGCTACACCTTC.

The rearrangement uses TRBV2 and TRBJ1-1, with a weak D call TRBD1 (5 bases). V gave up 7 bases and J gave up 2 bases, with 14 bases separating them. Germline CDR1 reads SNHLY; CDR2 reads FYNNEI. This CDR3 region has 14 residues. The CDR3 sequence: CASMGQGLNTEAFF. The CDR3, as DNA: TGTGCCAGCATGGGGCAGGGCTTAAACACTGAAGCTTTCTTT.

The chain recombines TRBV6-4 with TRBJ2-7, with 7 bases lining up with TRBD1. This CDR3 contains 19 residues. Germline CDR1 reads MRHNA; CDR2 reads SNTAGT. The J segment lost 4 bases and the V segment lost 0 bases, leaving 18 bases of the junction unmatched. The CDR3 is CASSDSRDRLSRISYEQYV. The CDR3 bases are TGTGCCAGCAGTGACTCCCGGGACAGATTAAGCAGAATAAGTTACGAGCAGTACGTC.

The CDR3 region is CAISEPRQGRGHGYTF. For the CDR3, the DNA is TGTGCCATCAGTGAACCTAGACAGGGTAGAGGTCATGGCTACACCTTC. V usage is TRBV10-3 and J usage is TRBJ1-2; 7 bases fit TRBD1. From germline, CDR1 is ENHRY and CDR2 SYGVKD. The CDR3 loop spans 16 amino acids. V lost 3 bases, J lost 6 bases, and 13 bases stayed unmatched.